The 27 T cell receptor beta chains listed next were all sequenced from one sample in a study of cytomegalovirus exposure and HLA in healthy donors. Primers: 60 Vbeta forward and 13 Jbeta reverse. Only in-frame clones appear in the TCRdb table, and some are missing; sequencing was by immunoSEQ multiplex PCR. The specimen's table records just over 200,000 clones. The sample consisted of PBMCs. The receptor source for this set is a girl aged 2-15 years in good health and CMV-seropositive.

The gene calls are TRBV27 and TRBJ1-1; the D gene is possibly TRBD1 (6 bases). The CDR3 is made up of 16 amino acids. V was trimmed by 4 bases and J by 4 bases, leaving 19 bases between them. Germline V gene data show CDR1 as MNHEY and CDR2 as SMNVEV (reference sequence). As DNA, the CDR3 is TGTGCCAGCAGTTCACAGGGTTCGCTCGTTGTCACTGAAGCTTTCTTT. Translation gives CASSSQGSLVVTEAFF.

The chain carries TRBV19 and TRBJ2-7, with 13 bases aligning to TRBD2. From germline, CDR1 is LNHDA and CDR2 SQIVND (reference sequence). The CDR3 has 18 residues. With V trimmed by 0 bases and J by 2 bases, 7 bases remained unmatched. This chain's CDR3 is CASSIDGTSGRVTYEQYF. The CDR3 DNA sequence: TGTGCCAGTAGTATAGATGGTACTAGCGGGAGGGTTACCTACGAGCAGTACTTC.

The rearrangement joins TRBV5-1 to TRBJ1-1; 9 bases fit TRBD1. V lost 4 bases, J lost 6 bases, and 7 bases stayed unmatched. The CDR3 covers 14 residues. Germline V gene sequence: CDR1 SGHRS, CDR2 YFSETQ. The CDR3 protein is CASSPTRDRAEAFF. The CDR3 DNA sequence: TGCGCCAGCAGCCCCACGAGGGACAGGGCTGAAGCTTTCTTT.

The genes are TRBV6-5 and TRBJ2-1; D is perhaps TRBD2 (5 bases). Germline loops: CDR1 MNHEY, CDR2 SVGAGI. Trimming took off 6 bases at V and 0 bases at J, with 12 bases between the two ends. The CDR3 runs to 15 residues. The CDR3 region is CASSPTGSSYNEQFF. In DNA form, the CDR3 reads TGTGCCAGCAGCCCTACGGGGAGCTCCTACAATGAGCAGTTCTTC.

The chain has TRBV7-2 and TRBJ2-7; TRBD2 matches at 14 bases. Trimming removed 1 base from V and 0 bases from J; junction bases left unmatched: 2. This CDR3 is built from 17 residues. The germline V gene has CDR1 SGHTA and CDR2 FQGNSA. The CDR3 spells CASSLGTSGRSSYEQYF. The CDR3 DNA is TGTGCCAGCAGCTTAGGGACTAGCGGGAGGAGCTCCTACGAGCAGTACTTC.

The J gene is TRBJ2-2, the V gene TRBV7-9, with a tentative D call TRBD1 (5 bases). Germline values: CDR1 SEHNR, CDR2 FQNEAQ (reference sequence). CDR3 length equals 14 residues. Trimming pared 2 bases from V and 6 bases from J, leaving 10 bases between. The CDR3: CASSLPSGPGELFF. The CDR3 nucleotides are TGTGCCAGCAGCTTACCCTCAGGGCCCGGGGAGCTGTTTTTT.

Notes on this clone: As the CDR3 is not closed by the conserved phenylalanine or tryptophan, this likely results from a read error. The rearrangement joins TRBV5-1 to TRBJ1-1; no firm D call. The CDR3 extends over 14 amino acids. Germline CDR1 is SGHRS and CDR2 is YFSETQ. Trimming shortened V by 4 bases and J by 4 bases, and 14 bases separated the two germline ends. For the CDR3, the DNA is TGCGCCAGCAGCCAACAAGGCGGAGGCACTGAAGCTTTCCTT. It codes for CASSQQGGGTEAFL.

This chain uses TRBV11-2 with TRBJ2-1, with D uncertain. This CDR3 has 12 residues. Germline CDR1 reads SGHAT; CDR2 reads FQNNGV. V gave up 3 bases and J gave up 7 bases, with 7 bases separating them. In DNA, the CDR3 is TGTGCCAGCAGCTTCATCCAGAATGAGCAGTTCTTC. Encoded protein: CASSFIQNEQFF.

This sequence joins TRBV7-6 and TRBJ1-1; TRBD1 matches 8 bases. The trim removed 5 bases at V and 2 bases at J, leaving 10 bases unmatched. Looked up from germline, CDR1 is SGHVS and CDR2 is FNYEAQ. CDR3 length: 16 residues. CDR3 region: CASSPTTGASNTEAFF. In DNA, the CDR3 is TGTGCCAGCAGCCCAACGACAGGGGCGAGCAACACTGAAGCTTTCTTT.

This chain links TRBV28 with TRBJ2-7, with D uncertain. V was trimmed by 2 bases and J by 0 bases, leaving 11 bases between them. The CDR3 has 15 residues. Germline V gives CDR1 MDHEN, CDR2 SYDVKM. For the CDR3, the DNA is TGTGCCAGCAGTTTAGCGGCGATAAGCTCCTACGAGCAGTACTTC. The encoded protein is CASSLAAISSYEQYF. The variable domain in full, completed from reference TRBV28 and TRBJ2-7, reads DVKVTQSSRYLVKRTGEKVFLECVQDMDHENMFWYRQDPGLGLRLIYFSYDVKMKEKGDIPEGYSVSREKKERFSLILESASTNQTSMYLCASSLAAISSYEQYFGPGTRLTVT.

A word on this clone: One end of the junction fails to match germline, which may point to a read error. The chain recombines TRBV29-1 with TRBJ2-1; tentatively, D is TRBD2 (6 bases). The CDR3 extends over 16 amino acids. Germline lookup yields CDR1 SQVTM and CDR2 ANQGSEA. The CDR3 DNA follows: TGCAGCGTTGAAGAGGCCATAGCGGTCTCCTACAGTGAGCAGTTCTTC. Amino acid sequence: CSVEEAIAVSYSEQFF.

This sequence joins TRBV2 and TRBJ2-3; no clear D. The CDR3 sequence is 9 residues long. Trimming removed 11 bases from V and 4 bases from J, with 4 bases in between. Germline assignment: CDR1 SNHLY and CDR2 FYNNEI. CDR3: CALSDTQYF. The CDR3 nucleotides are TGTGCCCTGTCAGATACGCAGTATTTT.

CDR3 protein: CASSLVWGGSKNIQYF. CDR3 nucleotides: TGTGCCAGCAGCTTGGTTTGGGGGGGATCCAAAAACATTCAGTACTTC. V usage is TRBV5-4 and J usage is TRBJ2-4, with 7 bases identical to TRBD2. Germline CDR1 is SGHNT and CDR2 is YYREEE (reference sequence). V shed 0 bases and J 2 bases; nucleotides not matched to a gene: 5. This CDR3 is 16 amino acids long.

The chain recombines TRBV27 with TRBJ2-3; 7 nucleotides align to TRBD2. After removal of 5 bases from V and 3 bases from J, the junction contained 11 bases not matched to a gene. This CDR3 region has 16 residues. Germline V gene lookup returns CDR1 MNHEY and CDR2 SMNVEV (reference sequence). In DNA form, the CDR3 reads TGTGCCAGCAGTATGACTAGCTCTCCCCGTACAGATACGCAGTATTTT. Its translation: CASSMTSSPRTDTQYF.

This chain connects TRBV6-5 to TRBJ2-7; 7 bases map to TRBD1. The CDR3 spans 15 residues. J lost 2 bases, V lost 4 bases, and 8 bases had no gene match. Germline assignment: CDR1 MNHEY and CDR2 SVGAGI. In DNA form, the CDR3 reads TGTGCCAGCAGTTCCCTAACAGGGGTCGCCTACGAGCAGTACTTC. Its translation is CASSSLTGVAYEQYF.

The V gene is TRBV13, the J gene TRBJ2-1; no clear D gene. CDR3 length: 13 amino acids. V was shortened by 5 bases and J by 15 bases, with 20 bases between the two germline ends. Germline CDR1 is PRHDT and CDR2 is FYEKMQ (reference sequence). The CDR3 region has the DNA TGTGCCAGCAGCCCCCAGTCGGCAGCGAGTCGGTTCTTC. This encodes CASSPQSAASRFF.

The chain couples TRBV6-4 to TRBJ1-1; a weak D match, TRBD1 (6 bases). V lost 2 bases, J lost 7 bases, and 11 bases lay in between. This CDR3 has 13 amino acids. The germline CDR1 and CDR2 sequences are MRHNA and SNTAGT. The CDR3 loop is CASSDIRGGEAFF. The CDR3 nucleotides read TGTGCCAGCAGTGACATCAGGGGTGGTGAAGCTTTCTTT.

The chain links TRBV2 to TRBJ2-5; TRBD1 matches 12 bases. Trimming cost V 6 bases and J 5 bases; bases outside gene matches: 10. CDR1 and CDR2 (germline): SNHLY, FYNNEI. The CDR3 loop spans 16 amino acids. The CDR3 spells CASRGDRGLQGETQYF. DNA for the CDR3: TGTGCCAGCAGGGGGGACAGGGGGCTACAAGGGGAGACCCAGTACTTC.

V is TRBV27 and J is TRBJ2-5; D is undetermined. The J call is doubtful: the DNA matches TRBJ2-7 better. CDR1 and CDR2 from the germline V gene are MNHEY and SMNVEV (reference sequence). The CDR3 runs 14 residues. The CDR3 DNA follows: TGTGCCAGCAGTTTTAATAGAAACTCCTACGAGCAGTACTTC. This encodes CASSFNRNSYEQYF.

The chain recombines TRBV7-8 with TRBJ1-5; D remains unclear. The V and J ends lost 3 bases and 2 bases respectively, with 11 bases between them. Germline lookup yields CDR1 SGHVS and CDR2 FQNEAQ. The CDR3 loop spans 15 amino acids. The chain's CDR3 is CASSFEGFGNQPQHF. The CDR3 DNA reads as TGTGCCAGCAGCTTCGAGGGCTTTGGCAATCAGCCCCAGCATTTT.

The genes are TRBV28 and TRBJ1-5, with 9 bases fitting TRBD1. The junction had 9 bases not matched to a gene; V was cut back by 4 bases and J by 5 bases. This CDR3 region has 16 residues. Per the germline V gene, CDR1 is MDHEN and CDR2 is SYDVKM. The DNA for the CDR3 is TGTGCCAGCAGTTCCCCGCAGGGACAGGGACATCAGCCCCAGCATTTT. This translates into CASSSPQGQGHQPQHF.

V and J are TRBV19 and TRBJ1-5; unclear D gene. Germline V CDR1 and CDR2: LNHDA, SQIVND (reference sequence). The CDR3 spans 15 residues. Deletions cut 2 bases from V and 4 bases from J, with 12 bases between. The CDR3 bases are TGTGCCAGTAGTATATCGGAGGGCGAGAATCAGCCCCAGCATTTT. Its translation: CASSISEGENQPQHF.

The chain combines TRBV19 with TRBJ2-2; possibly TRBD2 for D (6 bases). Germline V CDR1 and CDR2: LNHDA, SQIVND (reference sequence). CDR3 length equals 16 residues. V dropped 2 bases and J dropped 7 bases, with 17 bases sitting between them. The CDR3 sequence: CASSIKTSFKVGELFF. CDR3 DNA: TGTGCCAGTAGTATAAAGACTAGTTTCAAGGTCGGGGAGCTGTTTTTT. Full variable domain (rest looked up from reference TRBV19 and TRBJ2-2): DGGITQSPKYLFRKEGQNVTLSCEQNLNHDAMYWYRQDPGQGLRLIYYSQIVNDFQKGDIAEGYSVSREKKESFPLTVTSAQKNPTAFYLCASSIKTSFKVGELFFGEGSRLTVL.

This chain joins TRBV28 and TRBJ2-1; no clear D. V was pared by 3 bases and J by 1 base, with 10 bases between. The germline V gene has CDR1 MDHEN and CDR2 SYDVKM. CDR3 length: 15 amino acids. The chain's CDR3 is CASSLRLASYNEQFF. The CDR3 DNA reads TGTGCCAGCAGTTTGAGGTTAGCATCCTACAATGAGCAGTTCTTC.

In DNA, the CDR3 is TGTGCCAGCAGTACACCCTCAGGGAACACTGAAGCTTTCTTT. As protein: CASSTPSGNTEAFF. The chain is built from TRBV28 and TRBJ1-1; D is unclear. The CDR3 covers 14 residues. CDR1 MDHEN and CDR2 SYDVKM come from the germline V gene. Trimming shortened V by 5 bases and J by 1 base, and 11 bases separated the two germline ends.

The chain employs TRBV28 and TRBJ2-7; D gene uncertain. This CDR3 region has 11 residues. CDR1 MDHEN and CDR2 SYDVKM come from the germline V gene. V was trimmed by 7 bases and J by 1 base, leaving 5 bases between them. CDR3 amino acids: CASTPSYEQYF. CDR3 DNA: TGTGCCAGCACCCCTTCCTACGAGCAGTACTTC.

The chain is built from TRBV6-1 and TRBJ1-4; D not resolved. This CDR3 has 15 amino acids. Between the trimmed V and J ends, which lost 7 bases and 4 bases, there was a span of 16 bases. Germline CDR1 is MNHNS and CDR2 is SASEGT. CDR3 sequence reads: CASKLEEGSNEKLFF. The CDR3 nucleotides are TGTGCCAGCAAATTAGAAGAGGGCAGTAATGAAAAACTGTTTTTT.